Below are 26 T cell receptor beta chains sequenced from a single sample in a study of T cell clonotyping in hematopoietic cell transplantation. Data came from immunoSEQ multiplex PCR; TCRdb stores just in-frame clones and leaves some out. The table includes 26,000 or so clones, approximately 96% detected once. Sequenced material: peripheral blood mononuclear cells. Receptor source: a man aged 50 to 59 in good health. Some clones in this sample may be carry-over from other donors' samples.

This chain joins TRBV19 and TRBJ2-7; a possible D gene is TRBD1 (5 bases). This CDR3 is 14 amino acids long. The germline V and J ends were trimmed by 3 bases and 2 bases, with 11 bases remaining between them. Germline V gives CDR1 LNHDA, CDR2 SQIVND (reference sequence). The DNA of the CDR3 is TGTGCCAGTAGTATGGATCCAGGGCCCTACGAGCAGTACTTC. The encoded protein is CASSMDPGPYEQYF.

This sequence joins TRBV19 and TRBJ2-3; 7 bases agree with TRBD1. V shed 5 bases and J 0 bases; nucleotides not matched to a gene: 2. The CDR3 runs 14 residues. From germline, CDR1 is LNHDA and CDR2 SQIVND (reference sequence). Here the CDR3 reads CASSSDRSTDTQYF. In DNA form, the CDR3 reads TGTGCCAGTAGTTCGGACAGGAGCACAGATACGCAGTATTTT.

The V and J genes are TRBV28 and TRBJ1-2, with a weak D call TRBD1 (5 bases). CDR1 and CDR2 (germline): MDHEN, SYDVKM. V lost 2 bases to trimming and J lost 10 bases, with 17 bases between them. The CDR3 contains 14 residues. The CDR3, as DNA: TGTGCCAGCAGTTTAGCGGGGGTCTTATTCTCCTACACCTTC. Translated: CASSLAGVLFSYTF.

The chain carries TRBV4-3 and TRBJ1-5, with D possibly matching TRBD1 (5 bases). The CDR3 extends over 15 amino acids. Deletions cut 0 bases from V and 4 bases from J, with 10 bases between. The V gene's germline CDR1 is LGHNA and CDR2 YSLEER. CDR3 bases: TGCGCCAGCAGCCAAGATTTCCGGGGGAATCAGCCCCAGCATTTT. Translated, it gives CASSQDFRGNQPQHF.

The CDR3 is CASGDTGAYEQYF. CDR3 coding DNA: TGTGCCAGCGGAGACACAGGGGCCTACGAGCAGTACTTC. The chain is built from TRBV6-5 and TRBJ2-7, with 7 bases identical to TRBD1. Trimming at V came to 8 bases and at J to 2 bases, leaving 6 bases not matched to a gene. This CDR3 is built from 13 residues. Per germline, CDR1 MNHEY and CDR2 SVGAGI.

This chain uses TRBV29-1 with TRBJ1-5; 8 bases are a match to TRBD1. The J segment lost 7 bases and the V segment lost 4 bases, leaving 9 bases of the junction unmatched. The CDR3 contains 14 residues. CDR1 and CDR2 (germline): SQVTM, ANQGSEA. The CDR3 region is CSVAQGARGQPQHF. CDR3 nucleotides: TGCAGCGTTGCGCAGGGGGCGCGGGGCCAGCCCCAGCATTTT.

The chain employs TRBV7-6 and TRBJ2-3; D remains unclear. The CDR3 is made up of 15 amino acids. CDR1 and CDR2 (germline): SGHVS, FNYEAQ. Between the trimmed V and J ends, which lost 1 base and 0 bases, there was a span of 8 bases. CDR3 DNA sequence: TGTGCCAGCAGCTTAGTAGACACTAGCACAGATACGCAGTATTTT. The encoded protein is CASSLVDTSTDTQYF.

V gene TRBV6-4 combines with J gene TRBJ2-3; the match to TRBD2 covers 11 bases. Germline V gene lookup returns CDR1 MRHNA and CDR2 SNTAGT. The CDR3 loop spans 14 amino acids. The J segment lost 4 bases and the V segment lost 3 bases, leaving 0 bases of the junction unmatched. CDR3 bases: TGTGCCAGCAGTGATAGCGGGGGGGCAGATACGCAGTATTTT. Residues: CASSDSGGADTQYF.

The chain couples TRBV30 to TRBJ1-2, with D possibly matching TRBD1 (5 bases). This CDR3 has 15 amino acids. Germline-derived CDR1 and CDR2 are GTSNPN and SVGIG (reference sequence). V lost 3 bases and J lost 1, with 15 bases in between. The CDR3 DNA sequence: TGTGCCTGGAGGAAGGCAACGACAGATAACTATGGCTACACCTTC. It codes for CAWRKATTDNYGYTF.

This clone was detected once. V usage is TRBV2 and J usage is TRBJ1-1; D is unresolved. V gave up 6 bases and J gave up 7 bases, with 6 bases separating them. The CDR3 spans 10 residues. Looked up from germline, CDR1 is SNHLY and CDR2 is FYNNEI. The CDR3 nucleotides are TGTGCCAGCAGGAGGAGTGAAGCTTTCTTT. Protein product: CASRRSEAFF.

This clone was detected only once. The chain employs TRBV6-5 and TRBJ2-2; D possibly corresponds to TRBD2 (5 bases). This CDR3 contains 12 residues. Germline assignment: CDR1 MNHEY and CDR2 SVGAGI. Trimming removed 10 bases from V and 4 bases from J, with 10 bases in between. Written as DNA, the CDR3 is TGTGCCACTAGCCGGGGCACCGGGGAGCTGTTTTTT. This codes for CATSRGTGELFF.

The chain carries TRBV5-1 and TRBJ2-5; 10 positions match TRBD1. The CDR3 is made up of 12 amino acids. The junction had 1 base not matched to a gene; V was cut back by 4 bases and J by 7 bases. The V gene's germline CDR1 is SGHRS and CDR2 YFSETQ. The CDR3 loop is CASSGQGVTQYF. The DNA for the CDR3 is TGCGCCAGCAGCGGACAGGGGGTGACCCAGTACTTC.

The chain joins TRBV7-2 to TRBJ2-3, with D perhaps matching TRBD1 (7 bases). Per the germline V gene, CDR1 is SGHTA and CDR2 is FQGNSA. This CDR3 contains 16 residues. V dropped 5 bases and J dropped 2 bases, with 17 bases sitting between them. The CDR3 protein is CASSGGDSLLTDTQYF. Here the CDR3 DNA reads TGTGCCAGCAGCGGCGGGGACAGTCTACTCACAGATACGCAGTATTTT.

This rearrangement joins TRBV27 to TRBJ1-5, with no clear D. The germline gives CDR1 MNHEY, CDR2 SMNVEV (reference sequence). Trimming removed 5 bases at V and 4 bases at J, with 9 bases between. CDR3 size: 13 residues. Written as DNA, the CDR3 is TGTGCCAGCAGTCCCTTACGAAATCAGCCCCAGCATTTT. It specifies CASSPLRNQPQHF.

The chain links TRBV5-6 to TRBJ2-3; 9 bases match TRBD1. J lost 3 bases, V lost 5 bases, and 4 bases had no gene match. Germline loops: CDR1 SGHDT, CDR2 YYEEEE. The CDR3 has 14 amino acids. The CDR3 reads CASRKQGATDTQYF. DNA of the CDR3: TGTGCCAGCAGAAAACAGGGGGCGACAGATACGCAGTATTTT.

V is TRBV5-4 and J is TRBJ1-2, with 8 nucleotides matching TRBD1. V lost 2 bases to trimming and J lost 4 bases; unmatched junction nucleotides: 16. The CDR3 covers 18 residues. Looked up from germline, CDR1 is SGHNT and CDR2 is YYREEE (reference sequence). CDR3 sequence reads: CASSLQTGEGEGSYGYTF. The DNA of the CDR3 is TGTGCCAGCAGCTTACAGACAGGGGAAGGAGAAGGGAGCTATGGCTACACCTTC.

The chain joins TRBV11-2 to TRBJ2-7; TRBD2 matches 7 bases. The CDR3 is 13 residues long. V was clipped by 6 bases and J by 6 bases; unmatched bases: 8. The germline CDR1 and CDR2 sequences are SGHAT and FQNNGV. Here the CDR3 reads CASREGGGSEQYF. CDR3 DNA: TGTGCCAGCAGAGAAGGCGGCGGGAGCGAGCAGTACTTC.

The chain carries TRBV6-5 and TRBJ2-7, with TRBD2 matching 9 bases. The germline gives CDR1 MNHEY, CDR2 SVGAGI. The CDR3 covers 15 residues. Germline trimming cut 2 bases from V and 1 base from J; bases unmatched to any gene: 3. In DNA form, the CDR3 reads TGTGCCAGCAGTTACGGCCTAGCGGGGTCCTACGAGCAGTACTTC. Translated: CASSYGLAGSYEQYF.

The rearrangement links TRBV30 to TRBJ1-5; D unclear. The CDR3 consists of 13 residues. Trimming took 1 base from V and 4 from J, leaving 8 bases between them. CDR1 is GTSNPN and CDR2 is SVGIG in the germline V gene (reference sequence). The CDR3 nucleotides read TGTGCCTGGAGTGGTAGAGAGAATCAGCCCCAGCATTTT. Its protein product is CAWSGRENQPQHF. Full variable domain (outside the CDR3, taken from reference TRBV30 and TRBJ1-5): SQTIHQWPATLVQPVGSPLSLECTVEGTSNPNLYWYRQAAGRGLQLLFYSVGIGQISSEVPQNLSASRPQDRQFILSSKKLLLSDSGFYLCAWSGRENQPQHFGDGTRLSIL.

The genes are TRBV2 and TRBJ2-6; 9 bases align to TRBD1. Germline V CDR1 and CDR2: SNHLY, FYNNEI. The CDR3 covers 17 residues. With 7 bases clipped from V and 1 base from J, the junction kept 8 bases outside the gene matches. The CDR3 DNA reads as TGTGCCAGCACTCCGGACAGGGGAATATCTGGGGCCAACGTCCTGACTTTC. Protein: CASTPDRGISGANVLTF. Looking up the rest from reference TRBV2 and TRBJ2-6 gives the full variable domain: EPEVTQTPSHQVTQMGQEVILRCVPISNHLYFYWYRQILGQKVEFLVSFYNNEISEKSEIFDDQFSVERPDGSNFTLKIRSTKLEDSAMYFCASTPDRGISGANVLTFGAGSRLTVL.

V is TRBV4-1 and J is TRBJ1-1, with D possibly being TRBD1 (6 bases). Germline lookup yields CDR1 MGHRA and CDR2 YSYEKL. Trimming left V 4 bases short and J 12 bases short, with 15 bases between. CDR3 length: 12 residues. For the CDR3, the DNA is TGCGCCAGCAGCCCATTGACAGGTTCGACTTTCTTT. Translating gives CASSPLTGSTFF.

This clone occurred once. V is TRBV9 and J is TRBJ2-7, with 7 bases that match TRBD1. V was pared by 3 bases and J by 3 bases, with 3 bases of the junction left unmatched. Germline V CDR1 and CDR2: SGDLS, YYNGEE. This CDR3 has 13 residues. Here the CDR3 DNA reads TGTGCCAGCAGCGCGGGACAGAACTACGAGCAGTACTTC. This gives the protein CASSAGQNYEQYF. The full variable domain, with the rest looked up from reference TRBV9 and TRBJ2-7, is DSGVTQTPKHLITATGQRVTLRCSPRSGDLSVYWYQQSLDQGLQFLIQYYNGEERAKGNILERFSAQQFPDLHSELNLSSLELGDSALYFCASSAGQNYEQYFGPGTRLTVT.

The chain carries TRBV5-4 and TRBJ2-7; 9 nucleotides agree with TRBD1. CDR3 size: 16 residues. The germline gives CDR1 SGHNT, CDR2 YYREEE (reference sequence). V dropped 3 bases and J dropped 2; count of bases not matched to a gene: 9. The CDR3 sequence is CASSSVPGQGPYEQYF. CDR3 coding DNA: TGTGCCAGCAGCTCCGTACCGGGACAGGGCCCCTACGAGCAGTACTTC.

CDR3 sequence reads: CASSLGIGTEAFF. The CDR3 DNA reads as TGCGCCAGCAGCTTGGGGATCGGCACTGAAGCTTTCTTT. V usage is TRBV5-1 and J usage is TRBJ1-1; D gene ambiguous. The ends were cut back, 0 bases at V and 4 bases at J, with 7 bases in the middle. The V gene's germline CDR1 is SGHRS and CDR2 YFSETQ. CDR3 length equals 13 residues.

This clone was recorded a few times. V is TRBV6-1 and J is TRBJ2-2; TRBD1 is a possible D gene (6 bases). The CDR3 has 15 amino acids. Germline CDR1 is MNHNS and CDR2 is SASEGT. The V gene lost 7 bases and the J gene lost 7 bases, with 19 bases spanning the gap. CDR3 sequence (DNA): TGTGCCAGCACCTCCTGGGACACAGGTCTCGGGGAGCTGTTTTTT. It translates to CASTSWDTGLGELFF.

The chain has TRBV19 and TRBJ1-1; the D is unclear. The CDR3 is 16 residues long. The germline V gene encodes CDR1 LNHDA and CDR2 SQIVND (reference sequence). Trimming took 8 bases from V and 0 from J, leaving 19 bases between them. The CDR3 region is CASGERVAAMNTEAFF. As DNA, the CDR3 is TGTGCCAGTGGAGAAAGGGTCGCGGCCATGAACACTGAAGCTTTCTTT.